The 13 T cell receptor beta chains given below trace back to one sample, sequenced in a study of control samples from healthy donors and cancer patients. Profiled with immunoSEQ multiplex PCR; TCRdb holds only in-frame clones, not every one. The sample lists approximately 150,000 clones, approximately 89% seen once, with over 6.5% in the top ten. Sequenced material: PBMCs. These TCRs come from a man aged 45-60 years with head and neck cancer.

This clone has a single count. The gene calls are TRBV19 and TRBJ2-3, with TRBD2 identical over 7 bases. With V trimmed by 6 bases and J by 2 bases, 5 bases remained unmatched. Germline V gene lookup returns CDR1 LNHDA and CDR2 SQIVND (reference sequence). The CDR3 contains 14 residues. This CDR3 is CASRGGRPTDTQYF. The CDR3 DNA reads TGTGCCAGTAGAGGCGGGAGACCCACAGATACGCAGTATTTT.

V is TRBV4-1 and J is TRBJ1-1, with TRBD1 as a possible D gene (6 bases). Germline CDR1 reads MGHRA; CDR2 reads YSYEKL. There are 16 residues in the CDR3. With 4 bases removed from V and 2 bases from J, the gap between germline ends came to 17 bases. This CDR3 is CASSLASHRVNTEAFF. The CDR3 DNA is TGCGCCAGCAGCCTCGCTTCCCACAGGGTAAACACTGAAGCTTTCTTT.

This rearrangement joins TRBV30 to TRBJ1-1; no reliable D call. V was trimmed by 0 bases and J by 1 base, leaving 6 bases between them. From germline, CDR1 is GTSNPN and CDR2 SVGIG (reference sequence). This CDR3 comprises 13 residues. The CDR3 reads CAWSVGENTEAFF. CDR3 DNA: TGTGCCTGGAGTGTCGGCGAGAACACTGAAGCTTTCTTT.

The genes are TRBV7-9 and TRBJ2-1; no reliable D call. Trimming took 1 base from V and 6 from J, leaving 7 bases between them. The CDR3 contains 13 residues. CDR1 is SEHNR and CDR2 is FQNEAQ in the germline V gene (reference sequence). Written as DNA, the CDR3 is TGTGCCAGCAGCTTAGTCACCGGCAATGAGCAGTTCTTC. As protein: CASSLVTGNEQFF.

The chain couples TRBV6-2 or TRBV6-3 to TRBJ2-4; D call uncertain. The germline CDR1 and CDR2 sequences are MNHEY and SVGEGT. The CDR3 consists of 17 residues. V dropped 2 bases and J dropped 0 bases, with 14 bases sitting between them. CDR3 bases: TGTGCCAGCAGTTACGACCTTCTATACTTAGCCAAAAACATTCAGTACTTC. Amino acid sequence: CASSYDLLYLAKNIQYF.

The J gene is TRBJ1-5, the V gene TRBV11-2; 10 bases align to TRBD1. Germline trimming cut 1 base from V and 5 bases from J; bases unmatched to any gene: 2. CDR1 and CDR2 from the germline V gene are SGHAT and FQNNGV. The length of the CDR3 is 15 residues. The chain's CDR3 is CASSLGTGGDQPQHF. CDR3 in DNA: TGTGCCAGCAGCTTAGGGACAGGGGGGGATCAGCCCCAGCATTTT. The entire variable domain, with the rest obtained from reference TRBV11-2 and TRBJ1-5, is as follows: EAGVAQSPRYKIIEKRQSVAFWCNPISGHATLYWYQQILGQGPKLLIQFQNNGVVDDSQLPKDRFSAERLKGVDSTLKIQPAKLEDSAVYLCASSLGTGGDQPQHFGDGTRLSIL.

The chain links TRBV7-9 to TRBJ1-6; 8 bases fit TRBD1. With 2 bases clipped from V and 5 bases from J, the junction kept 2 bases outside the gene matches. CDR1 SEHNR and CDR2 FQNEAQ come from the germline V gene (reference sequence). This CDR3 spans 15 amino acids. The chain's CDR3 is CASSLSGQDNSPLHF. As DNA, the CDR3 is TGTGCCAGCAGCTTATCGGGACAGGATAATTCACCCCTCCACTTT.

The rearrangement links TRBV5-4 to TRBJ1-2, with a weak D call TRBD1 (5 bases). V lost 3 bases, J lost 6 bases, and 18 bases lay in between. The CDR3 sequence is 15 residues long. The germline gives CDR1 SGHNT, CDR2 YYREEE (reference sequence). CDR3 in DNA: TGTGCCAGCAGCTCGATGGGGGGTATTCGGAATGGCTACACCTTC. It yields the protein CASSSMGGIRNGYTF.

The rearrangement links TRBV18 to TRBJ1-3, with D possibly matching TRBD1 (5 bases). This CDR3 spans 16 amino acids. Germline loops: CDR1 KGHSH, CDR2 LQKENI. The V end was cut by 0 bases, the J end by 0 bases, with 9 bases between. The CDR3 DNA reads TGTGCCAGCTCACCACCTGACAGTCACTCTGGAAACACCATATATTTT. Translation gives CASSPPDSHSGNTIYF.

The rearrangement joins TRBV28 to TRBJ2-7; D may be TRBD1 or TRBD2 (5 bases each). In germline, CDR1 is MDHEN, CDR2 SYDVKM. Trimming removed 5 bases from V and 5 bases from J, with 16 bases in between. This CDR3 has 14 amino acids. The CDR3 DNA sequence: TGTGCCAGCAGTCAGTGGGGGTCTAGGAACGAGCAGTACTTC. It is translated as CASSQWGSRNEQYF.

The chain joins TRBV7-2 to TRBJ2-1, with 11 positions matching TRBD2. Germline CDR1 and CDR2: SGHTA and FQGNSA. The CDR3 is 16 amino acids. The J segment lost 6 bases and the V segment lost 7 bases, leaving 11 bases of the junction unmatched. CDR3 sequence reads: CASTFPSGLAVNEQFF. CDR3 nucleotide sequence: TGTGCCAGCACCTTCCCCTCGGGACTAGCGGTCAATGAGCAGTTCTTC.

V usage is TRBV2 and J usage is TRBJ2-1; TRBD2 agrees at 11 bases. Germline-derived CDR1 and CDR2 are SNHLY and FYNNEI. Trimming removed 5 bases from V and 1 base from J; junction bases left unmatched: 4. This CDR3 is built from 16 residues. The CDR3 reads CASSLGTSGSYNEQFF. CDR3 DNA: TGTGCCAGCAGTCTCGGGACTAGCGGTTCCTACAATGAGCAGTTCTTC.

The chain employs TRBV2 and TRBJ1-6; possibly TRBD1 for D (6 bases). Trimming removed 6 bases at V and 10 bases at J, with 19 bases between. Germline loops: CDR1 SNHLY, CDR2 FYNNEI. This CDR3 region has 15 residues. The CDR3 DNA reads TGTGCCAGCAGGATAATAGGGGGGTTCAAGTCACCCCTCCACTTT. Encoded protein: CASRIIGGFKSPLHF.